This TCR beta chain was recovered during a study of shared clonotypes between healthy human individuals. In the study overall: There were three CD4 naive, three CD4 memory, two CD8 naive and one CD8 memory plates per donor.

Of note for this clone: What it recognizes is unknown.

The CDR3 has 17 residues. Assay execution took place at the deep level. Several immunoSEQ 96-well plates shared each subset's DNA, each plate a replicate. Here immunoSEQ multiplex PCR was the method, and the copy in TCRdb shows in-frame clones only, minus some. The profile covers over a million clones, with more than 65% appearing a single time and over 1.3% taken by the ten largest. Study results and limitations: Non-shared clonotypes had lower generation probabilities than those shared by all four donors.

Specimen: memory CD4+ T cells sorted from blood. Documented subset: CD45RA-negative fraction. This clonotype was obtained from a man younger than 35 in good health. The chain is built from TRBV21-1 and TRBJ2-7; TRBD1 is taken as the D call from the table, unchecked against the DNA. TRBV21-1 is tagged as a pseudogene. CDR3 amino acids: CASSKGQGNPRSYEQYF. The CDR3 region has the DNA TGTGCCAGCAGCAAAGGCCAGGGGAATCCACGGTCCTACGAGCAGTACTTC.